The clone carrying this T cell receptor beta chain was picked up a small number of times. The V gene lost 0 bases and the J gene lost 3 bases, with 11 bases spanning the gap. The CDR3 sequence is 16 residues long. CDR1 LNHNV and CDR2 YYDKDF come from the germline V gene (reference sequence). This specimen comes from a study of CD8+ T cells in alopecia areata. Sequencing used cDNA as its template, made by extracting RNA and reverse transcribing it. Method: immunoSEQ multiplex PCR; TCRdb's copy keeps in-frame clones and lacks some. The sample has about 210,000 clones, about 58% seen once; the top ten hold approximately 1.4%. The treatment denotes: oral pan-JAK inhibitor, 5-10 mg twice daily. From alopecia areata patients, lesional scalp punch biopsies and peripheral blood were collected.

The sequence came from a human donor with alopecia areata. Sequencing was performed on CD4+ T cells sorted from blood, taken at week 4, from a patient treated with tofacitinib. V is TRBV15 and J is TRBJ1-4; maybe TRBD1 (6 bases). CDR3 sequence reads: CATSRDRGQANEKLFF. CDR3 nucleotide sequence: TGTGCCACCAGCAGAGATCGGGGGCAGGCTAATGAAAAACTGTTTTTT.